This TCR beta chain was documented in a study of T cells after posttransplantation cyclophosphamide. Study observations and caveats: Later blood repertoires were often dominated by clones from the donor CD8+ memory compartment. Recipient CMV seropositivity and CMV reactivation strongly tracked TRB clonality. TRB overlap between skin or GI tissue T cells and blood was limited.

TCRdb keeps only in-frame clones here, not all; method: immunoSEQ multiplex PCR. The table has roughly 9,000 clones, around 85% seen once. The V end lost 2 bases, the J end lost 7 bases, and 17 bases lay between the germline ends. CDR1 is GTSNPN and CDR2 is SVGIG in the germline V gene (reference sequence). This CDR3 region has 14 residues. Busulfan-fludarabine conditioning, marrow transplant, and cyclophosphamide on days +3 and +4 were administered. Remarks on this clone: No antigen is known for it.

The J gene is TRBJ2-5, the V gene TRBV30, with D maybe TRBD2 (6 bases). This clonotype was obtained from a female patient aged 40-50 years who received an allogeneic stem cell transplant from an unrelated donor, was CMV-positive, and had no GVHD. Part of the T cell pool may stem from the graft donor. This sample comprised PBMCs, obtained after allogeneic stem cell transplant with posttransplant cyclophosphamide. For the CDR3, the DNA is TGTGCCTGGAGTTCCGGGACTTTGGACGGGACCCAGTACTTC. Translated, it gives CAWSSGTLDGTQYF.